The clone carrying this T cell receptor (beta chain) has more than one count but fewer than ten. What it recognizes is unknown. The data were obtained in a study of beta chain features in type 1 diabetes. Findings and limits, study-wide: In cDNA sequencing, cells with high TCR expression could be over-represented.

V dropped 4 bases and J dropped 0 bases, with 14 bases sitting between them. There are 16 residues in the CDR3. The germline CDR1 and CDR2 sequences are SGHDT and YYEEEE. Expressed TCRB transcripts got sequenced, as all isolated RNA was reverse transcribed. Produced via immunoSEQ multiplex PCR; TCRdb's table is partial and in-frame only. The sample includes around 300,000 clones, 14% of them seen just once. The chain uses TRBV5-6 and TRBJ1-3; D is unresolved. Sample: central memory CD4+ T cells from blood. The TCR comes from a man aged 25-45 years in good health. The CDR3 sequence: CASSPWNPDSGNTIYF. As DNA, the CDR3 is TGTGCCAGCAGCCCATGGAACCCTGACTCTGGAAACACCATATATTTT.